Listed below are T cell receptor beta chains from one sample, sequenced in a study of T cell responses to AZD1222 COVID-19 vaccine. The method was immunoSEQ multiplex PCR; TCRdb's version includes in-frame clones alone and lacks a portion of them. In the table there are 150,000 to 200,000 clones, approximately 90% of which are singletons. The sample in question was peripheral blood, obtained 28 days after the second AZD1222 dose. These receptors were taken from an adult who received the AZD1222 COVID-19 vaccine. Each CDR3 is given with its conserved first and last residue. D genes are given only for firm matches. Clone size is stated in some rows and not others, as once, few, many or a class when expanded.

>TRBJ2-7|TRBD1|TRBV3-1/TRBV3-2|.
TGTGCCAGCAGCCTCCGGACAGGACGTAGCGAGCAGTACTTC
CASSLRTGRSEQYF
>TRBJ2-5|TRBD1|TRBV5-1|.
TGCGCCAGCAGCTTTTGGGCACCCCGACAGGGGGCGGGGGAGACCCAGTACTTC
CASSFWAPRQGAGETQYF
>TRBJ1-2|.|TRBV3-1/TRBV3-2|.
TGTGCCAGCAGCCAACCAGCGACAGATAACTATGGCTACACCTTC
CASSQPATDNYGYTF
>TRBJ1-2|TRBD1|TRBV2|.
TGTGCCAGCAGTCGGGACAGGGGGCCTTGGGGCTACACCTTC
CASSRDRGPWGYTF
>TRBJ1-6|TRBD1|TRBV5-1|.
TGCGCCAGCAGCTTGGACAGGGGGTATTCACCCCTCCACTTT
CASSLDRGYSPLHF
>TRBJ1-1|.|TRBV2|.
TGTGCCAGCGCCGTTATGAACACTGAAGCTTTCTTT
CASAVMNTEAFF
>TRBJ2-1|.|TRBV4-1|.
TGCGCCAGCAGCCAAGATCAGCGCGCCTCCTACAATGAGCAGTTCTTC
CASSQDQRASYNEQFF
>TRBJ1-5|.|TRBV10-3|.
TGTGCCATCAAACCGTCAGGGAGCGTTAATCAGCCCCAGCATTTT
CAIKPSGSVNQPQHF
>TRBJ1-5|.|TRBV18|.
TGTGCCAGCTCACCACCGGGGACGGCCGATCAGCCCCAGCATTTT
CASSPPGTADQPQHF
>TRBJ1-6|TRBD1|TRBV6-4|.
TGTGCCAGCAGCCCCCGCACAGGGGATAATTCACCCCTCCACTTT
CASSPRTGDNSPLHF
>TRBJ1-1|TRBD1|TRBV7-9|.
TGTGCCAGCAGTGGGACAGGAGGTGACACTGAAGCTTTCTTT
CASSGTGGDTEAFF
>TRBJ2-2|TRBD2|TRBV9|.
TGTGCCAGCAGCGCTCCTCTAGCGGGGGGGCTCGGAAGAGGCACCGGGGAGCTGTTTTTT
CASSAPLAGGLGRGTGELFF
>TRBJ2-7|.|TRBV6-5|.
TGTGCCAGCAGTTATACTACAGGGTTGGCCTACGAGCAGTACTTC
CASSYTTGLAYEQYF
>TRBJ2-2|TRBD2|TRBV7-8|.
TGTGCCAGCCCAAGCTCGCGGGGGGCCATCTCCGGGGAGCTGTTTTTT
CASPSSRGAISGELFF
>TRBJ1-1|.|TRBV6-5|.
TGTGCCAGCAACCTAGCCAGCTATCCTGAAGCTTTCTTT
CASNLASYPEAFF
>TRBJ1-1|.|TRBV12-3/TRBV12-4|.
TGTGCCAGCAGTTTGTTTCGAGACACTGAAGCTTTCTTT
CASSLFRDTEAFF
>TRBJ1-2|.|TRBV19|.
TGTGCCAGTAGTATATCCCAGGACAGCTGGGACCATGGCTACACCTTC
CASSISQDSWDHGYTF
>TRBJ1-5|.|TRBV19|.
TGTGCCAGTAGTTATAGCAATCAGCCCCAGCATTTT
CASSYSNQPQHF
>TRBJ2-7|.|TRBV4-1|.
TGCGCCAGCAGCCACCCGGACAGTATGGAGCAGTACTTC
CASSHPDSMEQYF
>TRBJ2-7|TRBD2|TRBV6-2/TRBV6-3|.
TGTGCCAGCAGTTACTCTCTAGCGGGGGCCCCGGTGCAGTACTTC
CASSYSLAGAPVQYF
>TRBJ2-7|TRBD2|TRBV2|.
TGTGCCAGCAGCCTACAGCGGACTAGCTCCTACGAGCAGTACTTC
CASSLQRTSSYEQYF
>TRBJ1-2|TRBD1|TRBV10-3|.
TGTGCCATTCAGGGACAGGGGAACTATGGCTACACCTTC
CAIQGQGNYGYTF
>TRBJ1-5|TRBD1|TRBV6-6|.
TGTGCCAGCAGTCCACAGGGGGCGGGAGGCAATCAGCCCCAGCATTTT
CASSPQGAGGNQPQHF
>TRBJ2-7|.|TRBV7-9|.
TGTGCCAGCAGCTTCGATCAGTGGTACGAGCAGTACTTC
CASSFDQWYEQYF
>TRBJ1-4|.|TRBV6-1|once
TGTGCCAGCAGTGAAATTAGGGTCTCTGAAAAACTGTTTTTT
CASSEIRVSEKLFF
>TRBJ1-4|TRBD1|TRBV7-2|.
TGTGCCAGCAGCTTCTCCGGGACAGATGAAAAACTGTTTTTT
CASSFSGTDEKLFF
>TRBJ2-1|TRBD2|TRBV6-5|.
TGTGCCAGCAGTTACTCAAGCGGGGGGGCTCTCAATGAGCAGTTCTTC
CASSYSSGGALNEQFF
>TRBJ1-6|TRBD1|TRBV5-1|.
TGCGCCAGCAGCCCCGGAACCGACAGGGTGCGATCACCCCTCCACTTT
CASSPGTDRVRSPLHF
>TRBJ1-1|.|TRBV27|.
TGTGCCAGCAACCCAGGGAGGCAGATGAACACTGAAGCTTTCTTT
CASNPGRQMNTEAFF
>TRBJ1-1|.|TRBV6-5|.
TGTGCCAGCAGTTCCGGGGCAGGGTGGAACACTGAAGCTTTCTTT
CASSSGAGWNTEAFF
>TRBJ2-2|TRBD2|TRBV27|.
TGTGCCAGCAGTAGCGGGGGGAACACCGGGGAGCTGTTTTTT
CASSSGGNTGELFF
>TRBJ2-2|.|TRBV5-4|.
TGTGCCAGCAGCCCCACCGGAGTACCCCTCACCGGGGAGCTGTTTTTT
CASSPTGVPLTGELFF
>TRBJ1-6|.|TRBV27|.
TGTGCCAGCGGCCCCCCTTATAATTCACCCCTCCACTTT
CASGPPYNSPLHF